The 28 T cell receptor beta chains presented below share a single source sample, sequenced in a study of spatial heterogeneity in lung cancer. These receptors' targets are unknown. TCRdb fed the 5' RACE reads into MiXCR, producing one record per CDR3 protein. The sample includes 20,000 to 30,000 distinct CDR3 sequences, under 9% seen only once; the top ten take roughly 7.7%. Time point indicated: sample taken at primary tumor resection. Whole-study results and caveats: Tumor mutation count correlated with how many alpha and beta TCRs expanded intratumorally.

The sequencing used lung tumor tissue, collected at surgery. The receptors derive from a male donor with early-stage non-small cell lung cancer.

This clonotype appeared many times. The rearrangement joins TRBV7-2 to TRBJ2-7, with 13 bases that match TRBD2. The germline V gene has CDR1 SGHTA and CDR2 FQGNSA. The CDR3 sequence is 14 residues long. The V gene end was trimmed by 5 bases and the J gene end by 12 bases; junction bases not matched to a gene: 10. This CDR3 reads CASSPGLAGVSSYF. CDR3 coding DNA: TGTGCCAGCAGCCCAGGACTAGCGGGAGTATCCTCGTACTTC.

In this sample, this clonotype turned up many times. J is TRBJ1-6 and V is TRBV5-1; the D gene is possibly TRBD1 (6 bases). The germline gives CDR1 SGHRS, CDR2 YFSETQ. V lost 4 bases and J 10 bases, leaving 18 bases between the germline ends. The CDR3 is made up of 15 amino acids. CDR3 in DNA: TGCGCCAGCAGCGCTCTTGTCAGGGGAGGGTCACCCCTCCACTTT. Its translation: CASSALVRGGSPLHF.

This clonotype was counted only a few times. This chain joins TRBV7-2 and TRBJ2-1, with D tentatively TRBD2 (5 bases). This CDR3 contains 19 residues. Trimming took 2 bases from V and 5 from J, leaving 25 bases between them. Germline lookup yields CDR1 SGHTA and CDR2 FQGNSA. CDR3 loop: CASSLYVRASSSLNNEQFF. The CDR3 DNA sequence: TGTGCCAGCAGCTTATACGTGAGGGCCTCGTCTTCCCTAAACAATGAGCAGTTCTTC.

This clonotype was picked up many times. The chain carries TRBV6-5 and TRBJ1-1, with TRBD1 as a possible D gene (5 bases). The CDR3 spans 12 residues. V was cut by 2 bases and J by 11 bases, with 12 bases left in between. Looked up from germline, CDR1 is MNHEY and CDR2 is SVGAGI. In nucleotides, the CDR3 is TGTGCCAGCAGTTACGTAGAGGGGCCCGCTTTCTTT. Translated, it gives CASSYVEGPAFF.

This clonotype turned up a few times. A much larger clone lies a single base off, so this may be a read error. The CDR3 here is CASSAWGAVTEAFF. The CDR3 bases are TGTGCCAGCAGCGCGTGGGGGGCGGTCACTGAAGCTTTCTTT. The V call is TRBV28, the J call TRBJ1-1; D may be TRBD1 (6 bases). This CDR3 is built from 14 residues. Germline V gene sequence: CDR1 MDHEN, CDR2 SYDVKM. V was cut by 6 bases and J by 4 bases, with 15 bases left in between.

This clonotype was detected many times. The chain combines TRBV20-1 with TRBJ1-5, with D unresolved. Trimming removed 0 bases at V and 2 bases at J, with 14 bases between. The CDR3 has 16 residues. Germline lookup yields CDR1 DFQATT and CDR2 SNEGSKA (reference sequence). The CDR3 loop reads CSARDIQSGGNQPQHF. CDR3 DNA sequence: TGCAGTGCTAGAGATATTCAAAGCGGCGGCAATCAGCCCCAGCATTTT.

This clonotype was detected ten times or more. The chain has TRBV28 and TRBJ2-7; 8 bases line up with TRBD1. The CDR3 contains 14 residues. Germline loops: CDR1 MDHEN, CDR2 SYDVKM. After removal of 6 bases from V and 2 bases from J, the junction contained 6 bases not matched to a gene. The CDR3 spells CASSPGQGPYEQYF. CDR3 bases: TGTGCCAGCAGCCCAGGACAGGGCCCCTACGAGCAGTACTTC. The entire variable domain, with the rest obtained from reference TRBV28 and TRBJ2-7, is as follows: DVKVTQSSRYLVKRTGEKVFLECVQDMDHENMFWYRQDPGLGLRLIYFSYDVKMKEKGDIPEGYSVSREKKERFSLILESASTNQTSMYLCASSPGQGPYEQYFGPGTRLTVT.

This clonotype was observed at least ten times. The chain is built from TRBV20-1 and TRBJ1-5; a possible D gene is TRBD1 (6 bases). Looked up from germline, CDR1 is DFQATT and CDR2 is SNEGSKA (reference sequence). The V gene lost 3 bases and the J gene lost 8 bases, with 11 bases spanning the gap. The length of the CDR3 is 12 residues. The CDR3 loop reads CSASWGQEPQHF. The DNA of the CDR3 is TGCAGTGCTAGTTGGGGGCAGGAGCCCCAGCATTTT.

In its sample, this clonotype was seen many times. The CDR3 nucleotides are TGCAGTGCCCCAGGGAACACTGAAGCTTTCTTT. Translated, it gives CSAPGNTEAFF. J is TRBJ1-1 and V is TRBV20-1; no clear D gene. The length of the CDR3 is 11 residues. Germline V gives CDR1 DFQATT, CDR2 SNEGSKA (reference sequence). V was clipped by 6 bases and J by 1 base, with 6 bases between them.

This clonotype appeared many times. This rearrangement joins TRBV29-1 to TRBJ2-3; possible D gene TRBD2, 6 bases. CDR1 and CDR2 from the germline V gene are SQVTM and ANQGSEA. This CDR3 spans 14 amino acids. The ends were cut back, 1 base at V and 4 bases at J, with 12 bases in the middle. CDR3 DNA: TGCAGCGTTGAAGGAGGACCGGGGGCAGATACGCAGTATTTT. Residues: CSVEGGPGADTQYF.

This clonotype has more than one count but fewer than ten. In nucleotides, the CDR3 is TGTGCCACCAGTGATTTCAGGGGGAGTTCTCAAGAGACCCAGTACTTC. Translation gives CATSDFRGSSQETQYF. The genes are TRBV24-1 and TRBJ2-5, with TRBD1 matching 7 bases. Germline V gene lookup returns CDR1 KGHDR and CDR2 SFDVKD. The J segment lost 2 bases and the V segment lost 1 base, leaving 6 bases of the junction unmatched. CDR3 length: 16 residues.

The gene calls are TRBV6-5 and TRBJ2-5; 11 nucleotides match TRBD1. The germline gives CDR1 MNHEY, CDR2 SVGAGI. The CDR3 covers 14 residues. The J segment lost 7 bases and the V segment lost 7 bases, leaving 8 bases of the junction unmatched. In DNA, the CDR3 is TGTGCCAGCACCCCGGACAGGGGGCGCGGGACCCAGTACTTC. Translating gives CASTPDRGRGTQYF.

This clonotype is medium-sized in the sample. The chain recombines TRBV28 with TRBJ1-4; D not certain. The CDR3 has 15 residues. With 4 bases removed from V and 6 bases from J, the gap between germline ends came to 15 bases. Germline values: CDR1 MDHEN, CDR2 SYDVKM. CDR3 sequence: CASSSQTGGHEKLFF. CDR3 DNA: TGTGCCAGCAGTTCACAGACCGGCGGGCATGAAAAACTGTTTTTT.

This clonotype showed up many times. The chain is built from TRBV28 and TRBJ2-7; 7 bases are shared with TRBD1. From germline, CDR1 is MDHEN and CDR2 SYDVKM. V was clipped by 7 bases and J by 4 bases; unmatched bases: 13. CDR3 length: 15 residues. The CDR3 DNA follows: TGTGCCAGCACCCTTAGAGGGACAGCTAAGTACGAGCAGTACTTC. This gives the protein CASTLRGTAKYEQYF.

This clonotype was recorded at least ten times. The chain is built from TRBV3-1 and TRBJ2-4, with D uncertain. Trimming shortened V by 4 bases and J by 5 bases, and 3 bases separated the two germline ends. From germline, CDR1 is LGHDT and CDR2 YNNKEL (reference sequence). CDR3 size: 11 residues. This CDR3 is CASSRQNIQYF. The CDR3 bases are TGTGCCAGCAGCCGCCAAAACATTCAGTACTTC.

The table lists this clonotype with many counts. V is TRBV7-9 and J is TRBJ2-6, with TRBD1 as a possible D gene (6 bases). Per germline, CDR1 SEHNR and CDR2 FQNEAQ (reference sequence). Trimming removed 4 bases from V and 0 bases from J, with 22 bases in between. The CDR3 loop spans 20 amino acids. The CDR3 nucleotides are TGTGCCAGCAGCTCCAGCCCCCACAGGGATACCCTCTCTGGGGCCAACGTCCTGACTTTC. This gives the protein CASSSSPHRDTLSGANVLTF.

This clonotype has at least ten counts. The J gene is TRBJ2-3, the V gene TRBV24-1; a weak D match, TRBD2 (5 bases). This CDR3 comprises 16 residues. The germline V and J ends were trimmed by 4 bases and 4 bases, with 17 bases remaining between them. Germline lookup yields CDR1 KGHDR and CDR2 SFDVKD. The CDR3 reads CATSDPWIPRADTQYF. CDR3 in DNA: TGTGCCACCAGTGACCCCTGGATCCCGCGGGCAGATACGCAGTATTTT.

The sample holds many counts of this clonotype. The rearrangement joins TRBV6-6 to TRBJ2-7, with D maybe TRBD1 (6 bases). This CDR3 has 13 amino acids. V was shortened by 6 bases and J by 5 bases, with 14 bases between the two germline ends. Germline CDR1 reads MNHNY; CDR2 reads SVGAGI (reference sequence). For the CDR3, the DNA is TGTGCCAGCAGCCCAGGGGAAGGCCACGAGCAGTACTTC. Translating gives CASSPGEGHEQYF.

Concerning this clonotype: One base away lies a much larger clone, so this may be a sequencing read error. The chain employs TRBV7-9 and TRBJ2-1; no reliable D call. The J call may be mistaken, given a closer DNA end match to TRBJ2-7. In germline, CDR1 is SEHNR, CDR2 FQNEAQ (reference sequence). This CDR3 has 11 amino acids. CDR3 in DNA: TGTGCCAGCAGCTTAATCAATGAGCAGTACTTC. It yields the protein CASSLINEQYF.

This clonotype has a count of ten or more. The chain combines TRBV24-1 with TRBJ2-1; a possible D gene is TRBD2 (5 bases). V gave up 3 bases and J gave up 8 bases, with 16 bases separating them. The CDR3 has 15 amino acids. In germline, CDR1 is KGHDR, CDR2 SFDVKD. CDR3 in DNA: TGTGCCACCAGTGATGACAACGAGGGTATGGATGAGCAGTTCTTC. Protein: CATSDDNEGMDEQFF.

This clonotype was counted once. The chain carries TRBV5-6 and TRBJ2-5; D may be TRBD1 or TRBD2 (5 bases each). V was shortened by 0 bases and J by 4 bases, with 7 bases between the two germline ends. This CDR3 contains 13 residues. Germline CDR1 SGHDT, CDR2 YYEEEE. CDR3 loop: CASSLGGGETQYF. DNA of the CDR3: TGTGCCAGCAGCTTGGGTGGGGGAGAGACCCAGTACTTC.

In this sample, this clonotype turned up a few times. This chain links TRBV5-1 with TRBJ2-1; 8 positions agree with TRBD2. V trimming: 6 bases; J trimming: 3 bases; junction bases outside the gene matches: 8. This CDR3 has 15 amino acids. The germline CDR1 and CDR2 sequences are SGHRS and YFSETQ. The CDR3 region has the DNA TGCGCCAGCACCTTAACGACTAGCGACTACAATGAGCAGTTCTTC. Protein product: CASTLTTSDYNEQFF. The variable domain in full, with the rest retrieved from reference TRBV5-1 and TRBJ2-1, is KAGVTQTPRYLIKTRGQQVTLSCSPISGHRSVSWYQQTPGQGLQFLFEYFSETQRNKGNFPGRFSGRQFSNSRSEMNVSTLELGDSALYLCASTLTTSDYNEQFFGPGTRLTVL.

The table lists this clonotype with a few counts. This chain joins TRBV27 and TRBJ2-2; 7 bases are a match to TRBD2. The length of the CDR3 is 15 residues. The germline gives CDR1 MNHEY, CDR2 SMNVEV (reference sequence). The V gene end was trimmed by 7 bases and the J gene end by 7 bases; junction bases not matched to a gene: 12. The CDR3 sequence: CASTRWGGAHGELFF. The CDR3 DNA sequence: TGTGCCAGCACCCGTTGGGGGGGAGCTCACGGGGAGCTGTTTTTT.

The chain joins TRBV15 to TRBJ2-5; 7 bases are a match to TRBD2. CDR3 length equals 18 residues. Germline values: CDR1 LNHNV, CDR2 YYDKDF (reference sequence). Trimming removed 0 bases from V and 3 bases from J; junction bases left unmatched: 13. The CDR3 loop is CATSRDTIPTSAKETQYF. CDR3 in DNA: TGTGCCACCAGCAGAGATACCATTCCTACTAGCGCAAAAGAGACCCAGTACTTC.

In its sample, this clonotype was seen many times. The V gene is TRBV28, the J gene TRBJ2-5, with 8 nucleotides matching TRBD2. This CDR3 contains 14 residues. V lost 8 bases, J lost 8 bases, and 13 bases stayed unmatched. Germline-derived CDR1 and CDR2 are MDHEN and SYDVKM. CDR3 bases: TGTGCCAGCGATTCCGGGGGGGCCTCGGGAACCCAGTACTTC. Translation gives CASDSGGASGTQYF. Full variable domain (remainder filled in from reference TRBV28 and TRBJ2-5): DVKVTQSSRYLVKRTGEKVFLECVQDMDHENMFWYRQDPGLGLRLIYFSYDVKMKEKGDIPEGYSVSREKKERFSLILESASTNQTSMYLCASDSGGASGTQYFGPGTRLLVL.

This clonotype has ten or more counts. CDR3 sequence reads: CASSFGRGYGYTF. As DNA, the CDR3 is TGTGCCAGCAGTTTTGGGAGGGGGTATGGCTACACCTTC. The rearrangement uses TRBV28 and TRBJ1-2; tentative D call: TRBD1 (6 bases). CDR3 length: 13 amino acids. CDR1 MDHEN and CDR2 SYDVKM come from the germline V gene. Trimming pared 3 bases from V and 5 bases from J, leaving 10 bases between.

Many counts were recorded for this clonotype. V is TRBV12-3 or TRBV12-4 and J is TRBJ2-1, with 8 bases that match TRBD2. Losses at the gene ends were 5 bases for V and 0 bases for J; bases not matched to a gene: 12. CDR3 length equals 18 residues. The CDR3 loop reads CASSGVKTGTSSYNEQFF. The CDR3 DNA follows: TGTGCCAGCAGTGGAGTTAAAACCGGGACTAGCTCCTACAATGAGCAGTTCTTC.

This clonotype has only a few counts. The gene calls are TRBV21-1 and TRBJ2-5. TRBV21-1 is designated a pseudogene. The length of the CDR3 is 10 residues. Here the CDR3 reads CASSKKTQYF. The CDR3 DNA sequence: TGTGCCAGCAGCAAGAAGACCCAGTACTTC.